These 5 T cell receptor beta chains were all obtained from the same sample, sequenced in a study of identical twins' blood T cells. TCRdb re-derived calls from the 5' RACE reads in MiXCR, one entry per CDR3 protein. Here the sample spans a few hundred thousand distinct CDR3 sequences, 28% being singletons. The sample consisted of PBMCs. The receptors were gathered from a woman between 18 and 55 years old in good health.

The rearrangement links TRBV7-2 to TRBJ1-1; no clear D. Trimming took 5 bases from V and 4 from J, leaving 14 bases between them. Per the germline V gene, CDR1 is SGHTA and CDR2 is FQGNSA. The CDR3 runs 14 residues. This CDR3 reads CASSPDGWGTEAFF. The CDR3 region has the DNA TGTGCCAGCAGCCCGGACGGTTGGGGCACTGAAGCTTTCTTT.

The rearrangement joins TRBV7-2 to TRBJ1-6; D not resolved. The CDR3 extends over 16 amino acids. Germline CDR1 is SGHTA and CDR2 is FQGNSA. With 2 bases removed from V and 0 bases from J, the gap between germline ends came to 8 bases. CDR3 amino acids: CASSLRVVSYNSPLHF. The DNA of the CDR3 is TGTGCCAGCAGCTTACGGGTCGTCTCCTATAATTCACCCCTCCACTTT.

The genes are TRBV19 and TRBJ1-2; D unclear. The V and J ends lost 2 bases and 4 bases respectively, with 14 bases between them. This CDR3 is built from 15 residues. CDR1 LNHDA and CDR2 SQIVND come from the germline V gene (reference sequence). In DNA form, the CDR3 reads TGTGCCAGTAGTATATCTGGCGTAAGACTCTATGGCTACACCTTC. Its protein product is CASSISGVRLYGYTF.

Note on this clonotype: As the CDR3 is not closed by the conserved phenylalanine or tryptophan, this likely results from a read error. The genes are TRBV20-1 and TRBJ2-7, with 7 bases identical to TRBD2. The CDR3 contains 14 residues. The V and J ends lost 2 bases and 1 base, in that order; junction bases with no gene match: 5. The germline V gene has CDR1 DFQATT and CDR2 SNEGSKA (reference sequence). The CDR3 protein is CSARRSGLSYEQYL. CDR3 coding DNA: TGCAGTGCTAGACGTAGCGGGCTGTCCTACGAGCAGTACCTC.

Worth noting for this clonotype: At one of its ends the junction is not consistent with the germline gene, which may arise from a read error. The rearrangement links TRBV18 to TRBJ2-7, with unresolved D. Germline CDR1 reads KGHSH; CDR2 reads LQKENI. This CDR3 comprises 11 residues. CDR3 loop: CGSSDQFGQYF. The CDR3 bases are TGTGGCAGCTCAGACCAGTTCGGGCAGTACTTC.